Listed below are T cell receptor beta chains from one sample, sequenced in a study of CD8 T cells in ankylosing spondylitis. TCRdb ran MiXCR on the 5' RACE reads and lists one entry per CDR3 protein. The sample contains roughly 260,000 distinct CDR3 sequences, about 20% of which appear only once. The sequenced material came from blood, either unsorted or a sorted T cell fraction (not recorded which). The receptors were sampled from a male donor with ankylosing spondylitis or in good health (not recorded which). Both conserved end residues are part of each CDR3. Each record gives: J gene, V gene, CDR3 protein.

j_gene: TRBJ1-5
v_gene: TRBV12-3/TRBV12-4
CDR3aa: CASTLKGQPQHF

j_gene: TRBJ1-6
v_gene: TRBV12-3/TRBV12-4
CDR3aa: CASSDRSYNSPLHF

j_gene: TRBJ2-3
v_gene: TRBV18
CDR3aa: CASSPQGAGNTDTQYF

j_gene: TRBJ2-2
v_gene: TRBV12-3/TRBV12-4
CDR3aa: CATAPGATGELFF

j_gene: TRBJ2-3
v_gene: TRBV3-1
CDR3aa: CASSQASGGSTDTQYF

j_gene: TRBJ2-1
v_gene: TRBV5-1
CDR3aa: CASSLARGYEQFF

j_gene: TRBJ1-4
v_gene: TRBV27
CDR3aa: CASSLTPDRGQGKIREKLFF

j_gene: TRBJ2-1
v_gene: TRBV5-6
CDR3aa: CASSQWTGALVNEQFF

j_gene: TRBJ2-2
v_gene: TRBV6-1
CDR3aa: CASSEAGGKFAGELFF

j_gene: TRBJ1-2
v_gene: TRBV3-1
CDR3aa: CASSQRGYGYTF

j_gene: TRBJ2-2
v_gene: TRBV20-1
CDR3aa: CSASRTGYNTGELFF

j_gene: TRBJ1-1
v_gene: TRBV12-3/TRBV12-4
CDR3aa: CASSLTGGVTEAFF

j_gene: TRBJ2-2
v_gene: TRBV19
CDR3aa: CASSIIQGANTGELFF

j_gene: TRBJ1-1
v_gene: TRBV5-1
CDR3aa: CASSLGAVDPQAFF

j_gene: TRBJ2-1
v_gene: TRBV29-1
CDR3aa: CSARTASSYNEQFF

j_gene: TRBJ2-1
v_gene: TRBV27
CDR3aa: CASSSQREAYNEQFF

j_gene: TRBJ1-6
v_gene: TRBV6-5
CDR3aa: CASSYFPGGQSSYNSPLHF

j_gene: TRBJ2-3
v_gene: TRBV6-1
CDR3aa: CASSDYSTDTQYF

j_gene: TRBJ2-2
v_gene: TRBV7-3
CDR3aa: CASSLNGGANTGELFF

j_gene: TRBJ2-6
v_gene: TRBV6-4
CDR3aa: CASADRGPGANVLTF

j_gene: TRBJ2-3
v_gene: TRBV5-1
CDR3aa: CASSLVMASGSWADTQYF

j_gene: TRBJ2-6
v_gene: TRBV20-1
CDR3aa: CTPRQGAPSGANVLTF

j_gene: TRBJ2-5
v_gene: TRBV5-1
CDR3aa: CASSSTPGMQETQYF

j_gene: TRBJ1-2
v_gene: TRBV27
CDR3aa: CASGERGRPNYGYTF

j_gene: TRBJ2-1
v_gene: TRBV20-1
CDR3aa: CSAKRLGLAGGYEQFF

j_gene: TRBJ2-3
v_gene: TRBV6-1
CDR3aa: CASSDLQGPTDTQYF

j_gene: TRBJ1-5
v_gene: TRBV30
CDR3aa: CAWSVMNSNQPQHF

j_gene: TRBJ2-2
v_gene: TRBV5-8
CDR3aa: CASSLGTGVTTGELFF

j_gene: TRBJ2-1
v_gene: TRBV11-2
CDR3aa: CASSAAGRLRYNEQFF

j_gene: TRBJ2-2
v_gene: TRBV3-1
CDR3aa: CASSQRTGGNTGELFF

j_gene: TRBJ2-1
v_gene: TRBV6-4
CDR3aa: CASSEASREKQFF

j_gene: TRBJ1-2
v_gene: TRBV28
CDR3aa: CASSYTYDYGYTF

j_gene: TRBJ2-3
v_gene: TRBV20-1
CDR3aa: CSAAFSWGTDTQYF

j_gene: TRBJ2-1
v_gene: TRBV6-1
CDR3aa: CASSKDRTSGRNEQFF

j_gene: TRBJ2-1
v_gene: TRBV5-1
CDR3aa: CASSPAGLDNEQFF

j_gene: TRBJ1-5
v_gene: TRBV28
CDR3aa: CASSFYPDGSDQPQHF

j_gene: TRBJ1-2
v_gene: TRBV10-3
CDR3aa: CAISESGETYGYTF

j_gene: TRBJ1-2
v_gene: TRBV29-1
CDR3aa: CSVGGIDRFYGYTF

j_gene: TRBJ1-2
v_gene: TRBV7-6
CDR3aa: CASSSGFGGSDGYTF

j_gene: TRBJ2-5
v_gene: TRBV5-5
CDR3aa: CASSFTPTETQYF

j_gene: TRBJ2-5
v_gene: TRBV20-1
CDR3aa: CSGVRQGRETQYF